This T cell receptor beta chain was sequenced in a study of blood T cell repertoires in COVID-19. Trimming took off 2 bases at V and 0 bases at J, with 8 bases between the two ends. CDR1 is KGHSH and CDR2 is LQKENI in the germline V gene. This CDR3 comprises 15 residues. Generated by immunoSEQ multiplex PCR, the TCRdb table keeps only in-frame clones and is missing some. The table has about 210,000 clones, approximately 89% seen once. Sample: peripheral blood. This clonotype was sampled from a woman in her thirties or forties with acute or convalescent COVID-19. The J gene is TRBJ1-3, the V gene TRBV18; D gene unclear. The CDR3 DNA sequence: TGTGCCAGCTCACCAGGCCGGGGCTCTGGAAACACCATATATTTT. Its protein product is CASSPGRGSGNTIYF.